Here is one T cell receptor beta chain with its context. Its antigen is still unknown. The data were obtained in a study of OX40 agonist ivuxolimab in advanced cancers. Study at large: Treatment of patients was with ivuxolimab, an agonistic anti-OX40 (CD134) antibody. A diagnosis of hepatocellular carcinoma, melanoma, renal cell or head and neck cancer was present in dose-escalation patients.

The CDR3 extends over 12 amino acids. CDR1 is LGHNA and CDR2 is YSLEER in the germline V gene. The V gene lost 1 base and the J gene lost 5 bases, with 5 bases spanning the gap. The method was immunoSEQ multiplex PCR; TCRdb's version includes in-frame clones alone and lacks a portion of them. The sample includes 70,000 to 85,000 clones, around nine tenths of them seen just once. Regarding the study as a whole: The study observed clonal expansion of CD4+ and CD8+ blood T cells by week 6 at 0.1 to 3.0 mg/kg. Averaging showed that CD8+ T cells had more expanded clones than CD4+ did.

This sequence joins TRBV4-3 and TRBJ1-1; unclear D gene. The receptor's source is an adult with an advanced solid tumor such as melanoma, head and neck, liver or kidney cancer. The sequences come from CD4+ or CD8+ T cells sorted from blood, collected in a trial of the OX40 agonist ivuxolimab. Here the CDR3 DNA reads TGCGCCAGCAGCCAAGGCTTTACTGAAGCTTTCTTT. This sequence encodes CASSQGFTEAFF.